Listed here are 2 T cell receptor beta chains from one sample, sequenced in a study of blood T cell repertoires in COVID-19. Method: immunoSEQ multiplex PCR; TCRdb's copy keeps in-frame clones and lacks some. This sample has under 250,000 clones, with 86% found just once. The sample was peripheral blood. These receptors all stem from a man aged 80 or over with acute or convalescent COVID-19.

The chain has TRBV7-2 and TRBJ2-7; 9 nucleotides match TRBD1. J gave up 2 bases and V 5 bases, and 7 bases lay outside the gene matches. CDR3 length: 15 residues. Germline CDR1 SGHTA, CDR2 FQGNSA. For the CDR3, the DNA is TGTGCCAGCAGCGGCCGGGACAGGGTGCCCTACGAGCAGTACTTC. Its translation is CASSGRDRVPYEQYF.

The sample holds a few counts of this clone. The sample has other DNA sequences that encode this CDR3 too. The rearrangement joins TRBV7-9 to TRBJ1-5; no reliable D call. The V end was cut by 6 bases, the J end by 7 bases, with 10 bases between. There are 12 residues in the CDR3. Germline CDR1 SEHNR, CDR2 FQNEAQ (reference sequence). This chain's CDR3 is CASSLGSQPQHF. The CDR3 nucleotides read TGTGCCAGCAGTCTAGGATCCCAGCCCCAGCATTTT.